A single sample is the source of the 24 T cell receptor beta chains below, sequenced in a study of identical twins. From the 5' RACE reads, TCRdb called clonotypes with MiXCR, one entry per CDR3 protein. The table shows 150,000 or so distinct CDR3 sequences, with approximately 3.5% occurring only once. Source material: memory T cells sorted from blood. Every receptor here comes from a man aged 18 to 30 in good health.

This clonotype turned up a few times. The chain links TRBV28 to TRBJ2-3; 10 bases are shared with TRBD2. Germline trimming cut 6 bases from V and 5 bases from J; bases unmatched to any gene: 8. Germline CDR1 reads MDHEN; CDR2 reads SYDVKM. The CDR3 is 15 residues long. CDR3 loop: CASRRTSGRVDTQYF. In nucleotides, the CDR3 is TGTGCCAGCAGAAGGACTAGCGGTCGGGTAGATACGCAGTATTTT.

This clonotype came up a few times. The chain carries TRBV30 and TRBJ2-1; 7 positions agree with TRBD2. CDR1 and CDR2 (germline): GTSNPN, SVGIG (reference sequence). The CDR3 is 13 amino acids. V gave up 0 bases and J gave up 12 bases; unmatched junction bases: 8. CDR3 loop: CAWSVDWRERQFF. For the CDR3, the DNA is TGTGCCTGGAGTGTAGATTGGCGGGAGAGGCAGTTCTTC.

This clonotype has a count of ten or more. The rearrangement joins TRBV28 to TRBJ2-2; tentative D call: TRBD1 (5 bases). This CDR3 comprises 15 residues. Germline V gene data show CDR1 as MDHEN and CDR2 as SYDVKM. V was pared by 2 bases and J by 7 bases, with 14 bases between. This CDR3 is CASSLIVGVDGELFF. DNA of the CDR3: TGTGCCAGCAGTTTAATTGTAGGGGTTGACGGGGAGCTGTTTTTT.

This clonotype was counted ten times or more. The chain links TRBV30 to TRBJ1-5; D remains unclear. V was cut by 1 base and J by 2 bases, with 9 bases left in between. There are 14 residues in the CDR3. In germline, CDR1 is GTSNPN, CDR2 SVGIG (reference sequence). The CDR3 sequence is CAWSEGHRNQPQHF. The CDR3 DNA reads as TGTGCCTGGAGTGAAGGGCACCGCAATCAGCCCCAGCATTTT.

Ten or more counts support this clonotype. The V and J genes are TRBV27 and TRBJ2-1, with D perhaps matching TRBD1 (6 bases). CDR3 size: 14 residues. Per the germline V gene, CDR1 is MNHEY and CDR2 is SMNVEV (reference sequence). Between the trimmed V and J ends, which lost 7 bases and 5 bases, there was a span of 15 bases. DNA of the CDR3: TGTGCCAGCACCCCCCTACAGGGCCACAATGAGCAGTTCTTC. It yields the protein CASTPLQGHNEQFF.

This clonotype was recorded at least ten times. This sequence joins TRBV21-1 and TRBJ2-3; TRBD2 is the table's D call, not checked against the DNA. TRBV21-1 is listed as a pseudogene. CDR3 length equals 16 residues. The CDR3 here is CASSKGRRRYTDTQYF. The CDR3 DNA reads TGTGCCAGCAGCAAAGGGAGACGGAGGTACACAGATACGCAGTATTTT.

In its sample, this clonotype was seen many times. The V gene is TRBV11-2, the J gene TRBJ2-1; no firm D call. This CDR3 contains 14 residues. Per the germline V gene, CDR1 is SGHAT and CDR2 is FQNNGV. Trimming cost V 7 bases and J 3 bases, with 13 bases left between them. The CDR3 nucleotides are TGTGCCAGCACCCCTAGGCTAGTCTACAATGAGCAGTTCTTC. As protein: CASTPRLVYNEQFF.

This clonotype was found many times. In DNA, the CDR3 is TGTGCCAGCCACGTATACGAGCAGTACTTC. This encodes CASHVYEQYF. V usage is TRBV6-4 and J usage is TRBJ2-7; D not certain. Germline CDR1 is MRHNA and CDR2 is SNTAGT. CDR3 length: 10 residues. V lost 8 bases to trimming and J lost 4 bases, with 6 bases between them.

This clonotype was seen repeatedly, ten times or more. As DNA, the CDR3 is TGTGCCAGTAGTATAGCCGGGACTACCCACTCCTACAATGAGCAGTTCTTC. Protein product: CASSIAGTTHSYNEQFF. The V gene is TRBV19, the J gene TRBJ2-1, with 7 nucleotides matching TRBD2. Germline V gene sequence: CDR1 LNHDA, CDR2 SQIVND (reference sequence). After removal of 1 base from V and 0 bases from J, the junction contained 6 bases not matched to a gene. This CDR3 comprises 17 residues. Looking up the rest from reference TRBV19 and TRBJ2-1 gives the full variable domain: DGGITQSPKYLFRKEGQNVTLSCEQNLNHDAMYWYRQDPGQGLRLIYYSQIVNDFQKGDIAEGYSVSREKKESFPLTVTSAQKNPTAFYLCASSIAGTTHSYNEQFFGPGTRLTVL.

There are many counts of this clonotype. V gene TRBV20-1 combines with J gene TRBJ2-7; D is ambiguous. Deletions cut 2 bases from V and 2 bases from J, with 13 bases between. Per the germline V gene, CDR1 is DFQATT and CDR2 is SNEGSKA (reference sequence). This CDR3 region has 14 residues. Here the CDR3 DNA reads TGCAGTGCTAGACTCTTTTCCGAAACCTACGAGCAGTACTTC. It yields the protein CSARLFSETYEQYF.

This clonotype was detected ten times or more. The CDR3 DNA reads as TGTGCCAGCAGTGGGGGGACTAGCGGGACCTACAATGAGCAGTTCTTC. It yields the protein CASSGGTSGTYNEQFF. The V gene is TRBV6-1, the J gene TRBJ2-1, with 13 positions matching TRBD2. Germline V lookup: CDR1 MNHNS, CDR2 SASEGT. The CDR3 loop spans 16 amino acids. Germline trimming cut 4 bases from V and 2 bases from J; bases unmatched to any gene: 2.

This clonotype was counted ten times or more. V is TRBV6-8 and J is TRBJ2-2; maybe TRBD2 (5 bases). Germline assignment: CDR1 MNHGY and CDR2 SAAAGT. This CDR3 is built from 15 residues. Trimming pared 2 bases from V and 3 bases from J, leaving 10 bases between. CDR3 bases: TGTGCCAGCAGTTACGAGGGATCCGACACCGGGGAGCTGTTTTTT. It is translated as CASSYEGSDTGELFF.

Ten or more counts support this clonotype. V gene TRBV12-3 or TRBV12-4 combines with J gene TRBJ2-3; D gene unclear. CDR3 length: 16 residues. V was cut by 8 bases and J by 0 bases, with 18 bases left in between. The CDR3 coding sequence is TGTGCCAGCCGGGTCTCGCGCGGATCTAGCACAGATACGCAGTATTTT. Amino acids: CASRVSRGSSTDTQYF.

This clonotype was recorded many times. This sequence joins TRBV6-5 and TRBJ1-3; possibly TRBD1 for D (5 bases). The CDR3 extends over 15 amino acids. Germline CDR1 and CDR2: MNHEY and SVGAGI. V dropped 0 bases and J dropped 2 bases, with 8 bases sitting between them. CDR3 coding DNA: TGTGCCAGCAGTTACTCGCAGGGAACTGGAAACACCATATATTTT. This gives the protein CASSYSQGTGNTIYF.

The table lists this clonotype with a few counts. The junction shows a germline mismatch at one end, possibly a read error. V and J are TRBV5-4 and TRBJ2-6; no clear D gene. Germline V gives CDR1 SGHNT, CDR2 YYREEE (reference sequence). This CDR3 region has 12 residues. The DNA of the CDR3 is TGTGCCAGCAGCTTGGTATTACGGCCCTCAGGTTTC. Its protein product is CASSLVLRPSGF.

In its sample, this clonotype was seen many times. The chain recombines TRBV20-1 with TRBJ1-2, with 7 bases that match TRBD1. Germline V gene sequence: CDR1 DFQATT, CDR2 SNEGSKA (reference sequence). This CDR3 has 15 amino acids. The J segment lost 8 bases and the V segment lost 0 bases, leaving 12 bases of the junction unmatched. The CDR3 here is CSARDNRGGVIGYTF. CDR3 in DNA: TGCAGTGCTAGAGATAACAGGGGTGGGGTAATAGGCTACACCTTC.

This clonotype was recorded many times. The chain employs TRBV10-2 and TRBJ2-1, with a weak D call TRBD1 (6 bases). This CDR3 region has 12 residues. The V end was cut by 6 bases, the J end by 8 bases, with 11 bases between. Germline V lookup: CDR1 WSHSY, CDR2 SAAADI. CDR3 loop: CASRAGDHEQFF. For the CDR3, the DNA is TGCGCCAGCAGAGCAGGGGATCATGAGCAGTTCTTC.

This clonotype has a count of ten or more. V gene TRBV12-3 or TRBV12-4 combines with J gene TRBJ2-4; weak D call: TRBD2 (7 bases). The CDR3 totals 18 residues. V was trimmed by 3 bases and J by 0 bases, leaving 18 bases between them. DNA of the CDR3: TGTGCCAGCAGTTTCTGGGGCGGGGGCCCCCTAGCCAAAAACATTCAGTACTTC. It translates to CASSFWGGGPLAKNIQYF.

This clonotype was counted ten times or more. The rearrangement joins TRBV7-8 to TRBJ1-2; 8 positions agree with TRBD1. The CDR3 consists of 16 residues. J lost 5 bases, V lost 1 base, and 9 bases had no gene match. Germline V gene lookup returns CDR1 SGHVS and CDR2 FQNEAQ. In DNA, the CDR3 is TGTGCCAGCAGCTTAGGAAGACAGGGGATTTGGTATGGCTACACCTTC. This sequence encodes CASSLGRQGIWYGYTF.

This clonotype came up many times. V is TRBV28 and J is TRBJ2-7, with 12 bases matching TRBD2. Germline CDR1 reads MDHEN; CDR2 reads SYDVKM. The V gene end was trimmed by 7 bases and the J gene end by 3 bases; junction bases not matched to a gene: 7. The CDR3 sequence is 15 residues long. CDR3 loop: CASTGLAGGYYEQYF. For the CDR3, the DNA is TGTGCCAGCACGGGACTAGCGGGCGGCTACTACGAGCAGTACTTC. Full variable domain (rest looked up from reference TRBV28 and TRBJ2-7): DVKVTQSSRYLVKRTGEKVFLECVQDMDHENMFWYRQDPGLGLRLIYFSYDVKMKEKGDIPEGYSVSREKKERFSLILESASTNQTSMYLCASTGLAGGYYEQYFGPGTRLTVT.

This clonotype was counted many times. The rearrangement joins TRBV7-2 to TRBJ1-6; TRBD1 aligns across 9 bases. This CDR3 region has 13 residues. The germline gives CDR1 SGHTA, CDR2 FQGNSA. Losses at the gene ends were 9 bases for V and 10 bases for J; bases not matched to a gene: 7. The CDR3, as DNA: TGTGCCAGTGTACAGGGGGCAGGGTCACCCCTCCACTTT. It codes for CASVQGAGSPLHF.

This clonotype was found many times. The V gene is TRBV9, the J gene TRBJ2-3; D not certain. V was cut by 1 base and J by 4 bases, with 7 bases left in between. Germline V lookup: CDR1 SGDLS, CDR2 YYNGEE. The CDR3 runs 13 residues. CDR3 amino acids: CASSVWTSDTQYF. Written as DNA, the CDR3 is TGTGCCAGCAGCGTATGGACGTCAGATACGCAGTATTTT.

This clonotype has a count of ten or more. The J gene is TRBJ1-4, the V gene TRBV6-5; no reliable D call. Between the trimmed V and J ends, which lost 3 bases and 0 bases, there was a span of 14 bases. Germline-derived CDR1 and CDR2 are MNHEY and SVGAGI. This CDR3 is 17 amino acids long. The DNA of the CDR3 is TGTGCCAGCAGTTATAGTAACAGAATTGCAACTAATGAAAAACTGTTTTTT. Protein product: CASSYSNRIATNEKLFF.

This clonotype has at least ten counts. This rearrangement joins TRBV5-1 to TRBJ2-1, with D tentatively TRBD2 (6 bases). The V gene's germline CDR1 is SGHRS and CDR2 YFSETQ. With 4 bases removed from V and 1 base from J, the gap between germline ends came to 9 bases. The CDR3 is made up of 14 amino acids. CDR3 DNA: TGCGCCAGCAGCCGGACTACTTCCTACAATGAGCAGTTCTTC. This codes for CASSRTTSYNEQFF.